The source of this T cell receptor (beta chain) is a study of blood T cell repertoires in COVID-19. Overall study: Donors in the United States, Italy and Spain gave samples during acute or convalescent COVID-19. From T cells, B-cell-depleted T cells, or PBMCs came the material, which was cDNA or gDNA.

Generated by immunoSEQ multiplex PCR, the TCRdb table keeps only in-frame clones and is missing some. The table shows 40,000 to 55,000 clones, with 91% occurring only once. The CDR3 runs to 15 residues. From germline, CDR1 is SGHDT and CDR2 YYEEEE. After removal of 0 bases from V and 5 bases from J, the junction contained 2 bases not matched to a gene. The chain recombines TRBV5-6 with TRBJ1-4; 9 bases line up with TRBD1. The source of this sequence is a man aged 65-85 years with active COVID-19. The specimen sequenced was peripheral blood. The CDR3 bases are TGTGCCAGCAGCTTGGCGGGGACAGGGAATGAAAAACTGTTTTTT. It is translated as CASSLAGTGNEKLFF.